This is a list of T cell receptor beta chains from one sample in a study of blood T cell repertoires in COVID-19. Repertoires were generated with immunoSEQ multiplex PCR, while TCRdb's copy carries only in-frame clones and drops some. The table includes approximately 96,000 clones, about 84% detected once. Sequenced material: peripheral blood. Receptors originate from a woman of 80 years or more with acute or convalescent COVID-19. The CDR3 runs from the conserved cysteine through the conserved F or W. A D gene is named only where the DNA matches it firmly. Rows give clone size only sometimes, using once, few, many, or a class for an expanded clone.

v_gene: TRBV4-1; j_gene: TRBJ1-4; abundance: NA; d_gene: NA; CDR3aa: CASSQDPAGFNEKLFF; CDR3nt: TGCGCCAGCAGCCAAGATCCGGCAGGTTTTAATGAAAAACTGTTTTTT
v_gene: TRBV6-5; j_gene: TRBJ1-1; abundance: NA; d_gene: NA; CDR3aa: CASRLQDNTEAFF; CDR3nt: TGTGCCAGCAGGCTACAGGATAACACTGAAGCTTTCTTT
v_gene: TRBV9; j_gene: TRBJ2-3; abundance: NA; d_gene: TRBD1; CDR3aa: CASSVLQGTDTQYF; CDR3nt: TGTGCCAGCAGCGTCTTACAGGGGACAGATACGCAGTATTTT
v_gene: TRBV5-4; j_gene: TRBJ1-2; abundance: NA; d_gene: NA; CDR3aa: CASSLGQPPRSTF; CDR3nt: TGTGCCAGCAGCTTGGGACAGCCCCCGAGATCTACCTTC
v_gene: TRBV30; j_gene: TRBJ1-1; abundance: NA; d_gene: TRBD1; CDR3aa: CAWGQGAEAFF; CDR3nt: TGTGCCTGGGGACAGGGGGCTGAAGCTTTCTTT
v_gene: TRBV27; j_gene: TRBJ1-5; abundance: NA; d_gene: NA; CDR3aa: CASSLIGGGQPQHF; CDR3nt: TGTGCCAGCAGTTTAATCGGGGGGGGACAGCCCCAGCATTTT
v_gene: TRBV2; j_gene: TRBJ2-7; abundance: once; d_gene: TRBD2; CDR3aa: CASSDGEGSYEQYF; CDR3nt: TGTGCCAGCAGTGATGGGGAGGGTTCCTACGAGCAGTACTTC
v_gene: TRBV2; j_gene: TRBJ2-7; abundance: NA; d_gene: NA; CDR3aa: CASSDRGGAPYEQYF; CDR3nt: TGTGCCAGCAGTGATCGTGGGGGGGCCCCCTACGAGCAGTACTTC
v_gene: TRBV11-2; j_gene: TRBJ1-1; abundance: NA; d_gene: NA; CDR3aa: CASSLRAGAMNTEAFF; CDR3nt: TGTGCCAGCAGCTTAAGGGCAGGGGCCATGAACACTGAAGCTTTCTTT
v_gene: TRBV5-6; j_gene: TRBJ1-2; abundance: NA; d_gene: NA; CDR3aa: CASSLLTQNRNYGYTF; CDR3nt: TGTGCCAGCAGCTTGTTGACCCAGAACAGAAACTATGGCTACACCTTC
v_gene: TRBV6-5; j_gene: TRBJ1-5; abundance: many; d_gene: TRBD1; CDR3aa: CASRGGQASQPQHF; CDR3nt: TGTGCCAGCAGGGGAGGACAGGCCAGTCAGCCCCAGCATTTT
v_gene: TRBV7-6; j_gene: TRBJ1-4; abundance: NA; d_gene: NA; CDR3aa: CASSLSGGSNEKLFF; CDR3nt: TGTGCCAGCAGCTTAAGTGGAGGCTCTAATGAAAAACTGTTTTTT
v_gene: TRBV28; j_gene: TRBJ1-1; abundance: NA; d_gene: TRBD1; CDR3aa: CASSFQGVTIDEAFF; CDR3nt: TGTGCCAGCAGTTTTCAGGGGGTAACGATTGATGAAGCTTTCTTT
v_gene: TRBV2; j_gene: TRBJ1-5; abundance: NA; d_gene: NA; CDR3aa: CASSGQRPNQPQHF; CDR3nt: TGTGCCAGCAGTGGTCAGAGGCCGAATCAGCCCCAGCATTTT
v_gene: TRBV6-6; j_gene: TRBJ2-7; abundance: NA; d_gene: NA; CDR3aa: CASSHTRDVGEQYF; CDR3nt: TGTGCCAGCAGCCACACGCGGGACGTCGGCGAGCAGTACTTC
v_gene: TRBV6-2/TRBV6-3; j_gene: TRBJ1-2; abundance: once; d_gene: TRBD1; CDR3aa: CASSYEYRKQGGYGYTF; CDR3nt: TGTGCCAGCAGTTACGAATATCGCAAACAGGGGGGCTATGGCTACACCTTC
v_gene: TRBV5-1; j_gene: TRBJ1-1; abundance: NA; d_gene: NA; CDR3aa: CASSSERVSSLNTEAFF; CDR3nt: TGCGCCAGCAGCTCCGAACGGGTTTCGTCGTTGAACACTGAAGCTTTCTTT
v_gene: TRBV5-5; j_gene: TRBJ2-5; abundance: NA; d_gene: NA; CDR3aa: CASSQSGVETQYF; CDR3nt: TGTGCCAGCAGCCAATCAGGGGTAGAGACCCAGTACTTC
v_gene: TRBV3-1/TRBV3-2; j_gene: TRBJ2-6; abundance: NA; d_gene: NA; CDR3aa: CASSQASGANVLTF; CDR3nt: TGTGCCAGCAGCCAAGCTTCTGGGGCCAACGTCCTGACTTTC
v_gene: TRBV6-2/TRBV6-3; j_gene: TRBJ1-5; abundance: NA; d_gene: TRBD1; CDR3aa: CASNPDRGQGGLHSNQPQHF; CDR3nt: TGTGCCAGCAACCCCGACAGGGGACAGGGGGGCCTCCATAGCAATCAGCCCCAGCATTTT
v_gene: TRBV7-2; j_gene: TRBJ1-2; abundance: NA; d_gene: TRBD1; CDR3aa: CASSSRGQGGYYTF; CDR3nt: TGTGCCAGCAGCTCCCGTGGACAGGGGGGTTACTACACCTTC
v_gene: TRBV6-6; j_gene: TRBJ1-2; abundance: NA; d_gene: TRBD1; CDR3aa: CASSQKGQVYSGANYGYTF; CDR3nt: TGTGCCAGCAGTCAAAAGGGACAGGTTTATAGTGGGGCTAACTATGGCTACACCTTC
v_gene: TRBV28; j_gene: TRBJ1-1; abundance: NA; d_gene: NA; CDR3aa: CASSTPTPRTEAFF; CDR3nt: TGTGCCAGCAGTACCCCGACCCCGAGGACTGAAGCTTTCTTT
v_gene: TRBV7-9; j_gene: TRBJ2-3; abundance: once; d_gene: NA; CDR3aa: CASSPNSLDTQYF; CDR3nt: TGTGCCAGCAGTCCTAATAGTCTGGATACGCAGTATTTT
v_gene: TRBV5-1; j_gene: TRBJ1-1; abundance: NA; d_gene: TRBD1; CDR3aa: CASSALQGDEAFF; CDR3nt: TGCGCCAGCAGCGCCTTACAGGGGGACGAAGCTTTCTTT
v_gene: TRBV12-3/TRBV12-4; j_gene: TRBJ2-3; abundance: few; d_gene: TRBD2; CDR3aa: CASSLLAGTQYF; CDR3nt: TGTGCCAGCAGTTTATTAGCGGGGACGCAGTATTTT
v_gene: TRBV7-9; j_gene: TRBJ2-3; abundance: NA; d_gene: NA; CDR3aa: CASSLTRLRGTDTQYF; CDR3nt: TGTGCCAGCAGCTTAACCCGACTTCGAGGCACAGATACGCAGTATTTT
v_gene: TRBV6-5; j_gene: TRBJ1-4; abundance: NA; d_gene: NA; CDR3aa: CATGRELIEKLFF; CDR3nt: TGTGCCACCGGCCGGGAGTTAATTGAAAAACTGTTTTTT
v_gene: TRBV14; j_gene: TRBJ2-5; abundance: NA; d_gene: NA; CDR3aa: CASSLSRETQYF; CDR3nt: TGTGCCAGCAGCCTCTCTAGAGAGACCCAGTACTTC
v_gene: TRBV19; j_gene: TRBJ2-3; abundance: NA; d_gene: NA; CDR3aa: CASSMTGPPTDTQYF; CDR3nt: TGTGCCAGTAGTATGACAGGACCCCCCACAGATACGCAGTATTTT
v_gene: TRBV7-2; j_gene: TRBJ1-6; abundance: NA; d_gene: NA; CDR3aa: CASRTGSSYNSPLHF; CDR3nt: TGTGCCAGCAGAACAGGGTCCTCCTATAATTCACCCCTCCACTTT
v_gene: TRBV2; j_gene: TRBJ1-2; abundance: few; d_gene: NA; CDR3aa: CASSLPLDRLYGYTF; CDR3nt: TGTGCCAGCTCGCTGCCTTTGGACAGACTCTATGGCTACACCTTC
v_gene: TRBV7-2; j_gene: TRBJ2-3; abundance: NA; d_gene: TRBD2; CDR3aa: CASSRGTSGGAGDTQYF; CDR3nt: TGTGCCAGCAGCCGCGGGACTAGCGGGGGGGCAGGAGATACGCAGTATTTT
v_gene: TRBV6-5; j_gene: TRBJ1-5; abundance: NA; d_gene: TRBD1; CDR3aa: CASTLTGGDQPQHF; CDR3nt: TGTGCCAGCACCCTCACAGGGGGCGATCAGCCCCAGCATTTT
v_gene: TRBV21-1; j_gene: TRBJ1-4; abundance: NA; d_gene: NA; CDR3aa: CASSTSGTGVQKLFF; CDR3nt: TGTGCCAGCAGCACTTCCGGGACAGGAGTCCAAAAACTGTTTTTT
v_gene: TRBV6-2/TRBV6-3; j_gene: TRBJ1-6; abundance: NA; d_gene: NA; CDR3aa: CASSYEGGNNSPLHF; CDR3nt: TGTGCCAGCAGTTACGAGGGGGGGAATAATTCACCCCTCCACTTT
v_gene: TRBV5-1; j_gene: TRBJ2-2; abundance: NA; d_gene: TRBD1; CDR3aa: CASSLQGAPRVDGELFF; CDR3nt: TGCGCCAGCAGCTTACAGGGGGCGCCTAGAGTGGACGGGGAGCTGTTTTTT
v_gene: TRBV5-4; j_gene: TRBJ2-6; abundance: NA; d_gene: NA; CDR3aa: CASSAGQYSGANVLTF; CDR3nt: TGTGCCAGCAGCGCTGGACAGTACTCTGGGGCCAACGTCCTGACTTTC
v_gene: TRBV14; j_gene: TRBJ1-1; abundance: NA; d_gene: TRBD1; CDR3aa: CASGGQGRTEAFF; CDR3nt: TGTGCCAGTGGGGGACAGGGGAGAACTGAAGCTTTCTTT
v_gene: TRBV15; j_gene: TRBJ1-4; abundance: NA; d_gene: TRBD1; CDR3aa: CATSRGDRLNEKLFF; CDR3nt: TGTGCCACCAGCAGAGGGGACAGGCTTAATGAAAAACTGTTTTTT
v_gene: TRBV11-1; j_gene: TRBJ2-5; abundance: NA; d_gene: NA; CDR3aa: CASSFGSRETQYF; CDR3nt: TGTGCCAGCAGCTTTGGTAGCAGAGAGACCCAGTACTTC
v_gene: TRBV11-2; j_gene: TRBJ2-3; abundance: NA; d_gene: TRBD1; CDR3aa: CASGPGQGGSSTQYF; CDR3nt: TGTGCCAGCGGCCCGGGACAGGGGGGTTCGAGTACGCAGTATTTT
v_gene: TRBV7-9; j_gene: TRBJ2-7; abundance: NA; d_gene: TRBD2; CDR3aa: CASGGDPSNYEQYF; CDR3nt: TGTGCCAGCGGGGGGGACCCGTCAAACTACGAGCAGTACTTC
v_gene: TRBV3-1/TRBV3-2; j_gene: TRBJ2-4; abundance: NA; d_gene: TRBD1; CDR3aa: CASSQEQSGTDQNIQYF; CDR3nt: TGTGCCAGCAGCCAAGAGCAGTCCGGGACAGACCAAAACATTCAGTACTTC
v_gene: TRBV29-1; j_gene: TRBJ1-2; abundance: NA; d_gene: NA; CDR3aa: CSVGQSVVYGYTF; CDR3nt: TGCAGCGTTGGACAGTCGGTGGTCTATGGCTACACCTTC
v_gene: TRBV3-1/TRBV3-2; j_gene: TRBJ1-5; abundance: NA; d_gene: NA; CDR3aa: CASSHRGNQPQHF; CDR3nt: TGTGCCAGCAGCCACAGGGGCAATCAGCCCCAGCATTTT
v_gene: TRBV2; j_gene: TRBJ1-1; abundance: NA; d_gene: TRBD1; CDR3aa: CASSPGTVMNTEAFF; CDR3nt: TGTGCCAGCAGTCCTGGGACAGTAATGAACACTGAAGCTTTCTTT
v_gene: TRBV15; j_gene: TRBJ1-2; abundance: NA; d_gene: TRBD1; CDR3aa: CATSVGTDYGYTF; CDR3nt: TGTGCCACCAGCGTAGGGACAGACTATGGCTACACCTTC
v_gene: TRBV3-1/TRBV3-2; j_gene: TRBJ1-4; abundance: NA; d_gene: NA; CDR3aa: CASSDWNTGVREKLFF; CDR3nt: TGTGCCAGCAGCGACTGGAATACAGGAGTGAGGGAAAAACTGTTTTTT
v_gene: TRBV14; j_gene: TRBJ2-3; abundance: NA; d_gene: NA; CDR3aa: CASSQVWDSQYF; CDR3nt: TGTGCCAGCAGCCAAGTATGGGACTCCCAGTATTTT
v_gene: TRBV5-4; j_gene: TRBJ1-1; abundance: few; d_gene: TRBD1; CDR3aa: CASSLGRQGASEAFF; CDR3nt: TGTGCCAGCAGCCTAGGCAGACAGGGGGCGAGTGAAGCTTTCTTT
v_gene: TRBV6-2/TRBV6-3; j_gene: TRBJ1-2; abundance: NA; d_gene: NA; CDR3aa: CASSYHDTDYGYTF; CDR3nt: TGTGCCAGCAGTTACCATGACACCGACTATGGCTACACCTTC
v_gene: TRBV9; j_gene: TRBJ1-1; abundance: once; d_gene: TRBD1; CDR3aa: CASSPNDRGTEAFF; CDR3nt: TGTGCCAGCAGCCCCAACGACAGGGGCACTGAAGCTTTCTTT
v_gene: TRBV24-1; j_gene: TRBJ1-2; abundance: NA; d_gene: NA; CDR3aa: CATSEQDYGYTF; CDR3nt: TGTGCCACCAGTGAACAGGACTATGGCTACACCTTC
v_gene: TRBV24-1; j_gene: TRBJ2-3; abundance: once; d_gene: NA; CDR3aa: CATSDAAQGTQYF; CDR3nt: TGTGCCACCAGTGATGCCGCCCAGGGTACGCAGTATTTT
v_gene: TRBV5-4; j_gene: TRBJ2-5; abundance: once; d_gene: TRBD2; CDR3aa: CASSLFAGGVQTQYF; CDR3nt: TGTGCCAGCAGCTTGTTTGCGGGGGGTGTGCAGACCCAGTACTTC